Following are 20 T cell receptor beta chains from one sample sequenced in a study of blood T cell repertoires in COVID-19 (dated by TCRdb to about 2020). Library preparation used the immunoSEQ multiplex PCR assay. Sourced from immuneACCESS, this table was stored by TCRdb with only in-frame sequences that have V and J called. A share of the clones is absent; for the studies checked, an unresolved V gene accounts for under half, and the remainder has no known explanation. The sample table lists 55,000 to 75,000 clones, roughly 81% of them with a count of one. The ten biggest clones cover 9.2% of the sample. The sequencing input was peripheral blood. The receptors stem from a human donor in a cohort sampled during active COVID-19.

The J gene is TRBJ1-1, the V gene TRBV19, with a weak D call TRBD1 (5 bases). The CDR3 runs to 14 residues. V gave up 3 bases and J gave up 1 base, with 9 bases separating them. Germline lookup yields CDR1 LNHDA and CDR2 SQIVND (reference sequence). The CDR3 sequence is CASSIAGGNTEAFF. The CDR3 DNA reads TGTGCCAGTAGTATTGCGGGGGGGAACACTGAAGCTTTCTTT. Based on the CDR3 plus reference TRBV19 and TRBJ1-1, the full variable domain is DGGITQSPKYLFRKEGQNVTLSCEQNLNHDAMYWYRQDPGQGLRLIYYSQIVNDFQKGDIAEGYSVSREKKESFPLTVTSAQKNPTAFYLCASSIAGGNTEAFFGQGTRLTVV.

Details on this clone: Other DNA sequences from this sample encode an identical CDR3 as well. The chain has TRBV7-9 and TRBJ1-5; D not resolved. With 6 bases removed from V and 4 bases from J, the gap between germline ends came to 7 bases. This CDR3 region has 12 residues. The germline gives CDR1 SEHNR, CDR2 FQNEAQ (reference sequence). The CDR3 loop is CASSLQNQPQHF. DNA of the CDR3: TGTGCCAGCAGTTTGCAGAATCAGCCCCAGCATTTT. Full variable domain (missing parts from reference TRBV7-9 and TRBJ1-5): DTGVSQNPRHKITKRGQNVTFRCDPISEHNRLYWYRQTLGQGPEFLTYFQNEAQLEKSRLLSDRFSAERPKGSFSTLEIQRTEQGDSAMYLCASSLQNQPQHFGDGTRLSIL.

The chain links TRBV4-1 to TRBJ1-4; 10 bases line up with TRBD1. Trimming at V came to 1 base and at J to 6 bases, leaving 14 bases not matched to a gene. Per the germline V gene, CDR1 is MGHRA and CDR2 is YSYEKL. The CDR3 extends over 19 amino acids. Written as DNA, the CDR3 is TGCGCCAGCAGCCAAGGGTTTTTTACGAGACAGGGGGCAGATGAAAAACTGTTTTTT. The encoded protein is CASSQGFFTRQGADEKLFF.

The rearrangement links TRBV28 to TRBJ1-2; the D gene is possibly TRBD1 (6 bases). Germline V gene lookup returns CDR1 MDHEN and CDR2 SYDVKM. Deletions cut 4 bases from V and 7 bases from J, with 16 bases between. The CDR3 has 14 amino acids. This CDR3 reads CASSSPGQRTGYTF. CDR3 nucleotide sequence: TGTGCCAGCAGTTCTCCGGGACAACGGACTGGCTACACCTTC.

To note about this clone: The germline gene is not matched at one end of the junction; a read error may be the cause. In the same sample, other DNA sequences code for this CDR3. The chain uses TRBV6-5 and TRBJ2-5; the match to TRBD2 covers 7 bases. Germline V gene sequence: CDR1 MNHEY, CDR2 SVGAGI. The CDR3 has 15 amino acids. The CDR3 DNA follows: TGTGCCAGTAGTTCCCGGACTAGTCCGGGGCAGACCCAGTACTTC. It encodes CASSSRTSPGQTQYF.

The chain combines TRBV19 with TRBJ1-4, with 9 bases fitting TRBD1. J was trimmed by 15 bases and V by 8 bases; bases with no gene match: 16. The V gene's germline CDR1 is LNHDA and CDR2 SQIVND (reference sequence). This CDR3 has 14 amino acids. The CDR3 sequence is CASSTGTGKKIVFF. DNA of the CDR3: TGTGCCAGTTCGACCGGGACAGGGAAAAAAATAGTGTTTTTT.

The chain employs TRBV24-1 and TRBJ2-1, with a tentative D call TRBD2 (6 bases). The V gene's germline CDR1 is KGHDR and CDR2 SFDVKD. This CDR3 spans 13 amino acids. With 10 bases removed from V and 7 bases from J, the gap between germline ends came to 16 bases. Here the CDR3 DNA reads TGTGCCACGAGCTCGGGGGTATGGAATGAGCAGTTCTTC. It encodes CATSSGVWNEQFF.

J is TRBJ2-1 and V is TRBV11-3; possibly TRBD1 for D (6 bases). CDR3 length: 13 residues. V gave up 4 bases and J gave up 6 bases, with 10 bases separating them. CDR1 and CDR2 from the germline V gene are SGHNT and YENEEA. Here the CDR3 DNA reads TGTGCCAGCAGCTATAGGGGGTCCAATGAGCAGTTCTTC. Translation: CASSYRGSNEQFF. Based on the CDR3 plus reference TRBV11-3 and TRBJ2-1, the full variable domain is EAGVVQSPRYKIIEKKQPVAFWCNPISGHNTLYWYLQNLGQGPELLIRYENEEAVDDSQLPKDRFSAERLKGVDSTLKIQPAELGDSAVYLCASSYRGSNEQFFGPGTRLTVL.

The DNA for the CDR3 is TGTGCCAGCAGTTACAGGGGGATAGCGGGAGTGGGAGGCACAGATACGCAGTATTTT. Translated: CASSYRGIAGVGGTDTQYF. V is TRBV7-2 and J is TRBJ2-3, with a weak D call TRBD2 (9 bases). This CDR3 has 19 amino acids. Germline-derived CDR1 and CDR2 are SGHTA and FQGNSA. V was cut by 6 bases and J by 1 base, with 26 bases left in between.

This chain joins TRBV7-9 and TRBJ2-1; weak D call: TRBD2 (7 bases). The germline V gene has CDR1 SEHNR and CDR2 FQNEAQ (reference sequence). Trimming shortened V by 7 bases and J by 1 base, and 14 bases separated the two germline ends. CDR3 length equals 15 residues. DNA for the CDR3: TGTGCCAGCATCCAAGGGGGGGGTTCCTACAATGAGCAGTTCTTC. It specifies CASIQGGGSYNEQFF.

The chain carries TRBV6-6 and TRBJ2-5; 9 nucleotides align to TRBD2. The germline V gene has CDR1 MNHNY and CDR2 SVGAGI (reference sequence). J lost 5 bases, V lost 6 bases, and 10 bases had no gene match. This CDR3 has 15 amino acids. The CDR3: CASRAFAGGAETQYF. DNA for the CDR3: TGTGCCAGCAGGGCCTTTGCGGGGGGGGCGGAGACCCAGTACTTC.

The V gene is TRBV6-5, the J gene TRBJ1-2; no clear D. V was cut by 2 bases and J by 4 bases, with 8 bases left in between. Germline assignment: CDR1 MNHEY and CDR2 SVGAGI. The CDR3 spans 13 residues. The CDR3 nucleotides are TGTGCCAGCAGTTACAACCAGTTCTATGGCTACACCTTC. Residues: CASSYNQFYGYTF.

This clone came up once. The chain combines TRBV24-1 with TRBJ2-3, with D maybe TRBD2 (6 bases). This CDR3 region has 16 residues. V lost 3 bases to trimming and J lost 0 bases, with 12 bases between them. CDR1 is KGHDR and CDR2 is SFDVKD in the germline V gene. CDR3 bases: TGTGCCACCAGTGATGTAGCGGAGCCTAGCACAGATACGCAGTATTTT. It specifies CATSDVAEPSTDTQYF.

The V and J genes are TRBV7-9 and TRBJ1-4; unclear D gene. The CDR3 is made up of 17 amino acids. V gave up 0 bases and J gave up 7 bases, with 18 bases separating them. Germline CDR1 SEHNR, CDR2 FQNEAQ (reference sequence). The CDR3 region has the DNA TGTGCCAGCAGCTTAGCTGATAGCCCCCGGAGTCGTGAAAAACTGTTTTTT. Translating gives CASSLADSPRSREKLFF.

The chain is built from TRBV28 and TRBJ2-7, with TRBD2 matching over 7 bases. Germline V gene lookup returns CDR1 MDHEN and CDR2 SYDVKM. The CDR3 runs to 13 residues. The ends lost 6 bases at V and 9 bases at J; junction bases unmatched: 11. DNA of the CDR3: TGTGCCAGCAGCCCAACCTCCGGGACTACGCAGTACTTC. Amino acids: CASSPTSGTTQYF.

As DNA, the CDR3 is TGTGCCAGCAGCTTATCAGGGGGGAATGAAAAACTGTTTTTT. Translated: CASSLSGGNEKLFF. The chain carries TRBV13 and TRBJ1-4; TRBD1 matches 7 bases. Germline loops: CDR1 PRHDT, CDR2 FYEKMQ (reference sequence). The CDR3 spans 14 residues. The junction had 2 bases not matched to a gene; V was cut back by 2 bases and J by 5 bases.

The chain employs TRBV2 and TRBJ2-7, with 9 bases lining up with TRBD1. The length of the CDR3 is 12 residues. Trimming at V came to 6 bases and at J to 10 bases, leaving 7 bases not matched to a gene. Germline V gives CDR1 SNHLY, CDR2 FYNNEI. CDR3 region: CASRVQGAPQYF. CDR3 in DNA: TGTGCCAGCAGAGTACAGGGGGCTCCCCAGTACTTC.

The rearrangement uses TRBV7-9 and TRBJ2-2; D gene ambiguous. The CDR3 extends over 16 amino acids. Per the germline V gene, CDR1 is SEHNR and CDR2 is FQNEAQ (reference sequence). V dropped 2 bases and J dropped 5 bases, with 15 bases sitting between them. The CDR3 DNA follows: TGTGCCAGCAGCTTACCCACAGCCCATTCAACCGGGGAGCTGTTTTTT. This encodes CASSLPTAHSTGELFF. Full variable domain (remainder filled in from reference TRBV7-9 and TRBJ2-2): DTGVSQNPRHKITKRGQNVTFRCDPISEHNRLYWYRQTLGQGPEFLTYFQNEAQLEKSRLLSDRFSAERPKGSFSTLEIQRTEQGDSAMYLCASSLPTAHSTGELFFGEGSRLTVL.

This clone was found once. This chain connects TRBV30 to TRBJ1-3, with a weak D call TRBD1 (6 bases). CDR3 length: 12 amino acids. Trimming removed 4 bases at V and 4 bases at J, with 8 bases between. Germline CDR1 and CDR2: GTSNPN and SVGIG (reference sequence). This CDR3 is CAWTDSGNTIYF. CDR3 DNA sequence: TGTGCCTGGACGGACAGCGGAAACACCATATATTTT.

The rearrangement links TRBV4-3 to TRBJ2-3; 10 bases fit TRBD2. Germline values: CDR1 LGHNA, CDR2 YSLEER. The J segment lost 3 bases and the V segment lost 4 bases, leaving 4 bases of the junction unmatched. CDR3 length: 15 residues. The CDR3 protein is CASSPGTSETDTQYF. Written as DNA, the CDR3 is TGCGCCAGCAGCCCCGGGACTAGCGAGACAGATACGCAGTATTTT.